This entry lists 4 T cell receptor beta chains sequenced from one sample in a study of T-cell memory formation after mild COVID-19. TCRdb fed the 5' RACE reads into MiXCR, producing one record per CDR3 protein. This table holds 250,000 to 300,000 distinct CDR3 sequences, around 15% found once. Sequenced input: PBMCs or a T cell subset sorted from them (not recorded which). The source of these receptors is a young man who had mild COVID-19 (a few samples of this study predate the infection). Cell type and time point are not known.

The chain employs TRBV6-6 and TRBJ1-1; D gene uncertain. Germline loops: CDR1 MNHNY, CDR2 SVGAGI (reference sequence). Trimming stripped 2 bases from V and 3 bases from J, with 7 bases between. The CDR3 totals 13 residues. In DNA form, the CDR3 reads TGTGCCAGCAGTTACAGGCAAGACACTGAAGCTTTCTTT. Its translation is CASSYRQDTEAFF.

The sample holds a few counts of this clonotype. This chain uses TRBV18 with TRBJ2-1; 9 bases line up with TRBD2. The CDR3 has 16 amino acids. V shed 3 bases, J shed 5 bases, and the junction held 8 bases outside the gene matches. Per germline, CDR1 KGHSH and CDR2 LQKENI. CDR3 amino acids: CASSPASRGGNNEQFF. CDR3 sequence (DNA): TGTGCCAGCTCACCGGCGTCGCGGGGGGGTAACAATGAGCAGTTCTTC.

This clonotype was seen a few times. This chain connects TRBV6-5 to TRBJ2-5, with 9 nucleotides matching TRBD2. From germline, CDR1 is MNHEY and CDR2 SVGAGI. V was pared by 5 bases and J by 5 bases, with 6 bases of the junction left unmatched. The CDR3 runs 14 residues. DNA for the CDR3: TGTGCCAGCAGTCCCATGAGCGGGAGGGAGACCCAGTACTTC. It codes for CASSPMSGRETQYF.

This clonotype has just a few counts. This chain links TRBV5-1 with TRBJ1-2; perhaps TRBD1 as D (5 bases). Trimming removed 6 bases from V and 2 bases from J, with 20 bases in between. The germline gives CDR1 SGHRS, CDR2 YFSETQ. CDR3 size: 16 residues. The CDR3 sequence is CASTPGDLVLNYGYTF. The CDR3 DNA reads TGCGCCAGCACCCCGGGGGACCTGGTTTTAAACTATGGCTACACCTTC.